This TCR beta chain was captured by sequencing in a study of shared clonotypes between healthy human individuals. Study results and caveats: With few donors, the genetic and exposure-history diversity represented was limited. A reduction in generation probabilities was seen for non-shared clonotypes relative to those shared by all four donors.

As defined, naive CD8 cells were CD45RO-negative and positively selected for CCR7, with terminally differentiated effector memory CD45RA+ cells excluded. Clones were read by immunoSEQ multiplex PCR, and TCRdb kept only the in-frame ones, dropping some. Here the sample spans millions of clones, about 95% being singletons. Per germline, CDR1 MDHEN and CDR2 SYDVKM. With 0 bases removed from V and 0 bases from J, the gap between germline ends came to 15 bases. The CDR3 sequence is 17 residues long. This clone has a single count. Its antigen is still unknown. The specimen sequenced was naive CD8+ T cells sorted from blood. The clonotype comes from a man in his late teens or twenties in good health. The chain is built from TRBV28 and TRBJ2-7; D is perhaps TRBD1 (6 bases). This CDR3 is CASSLWPAQGFSYEQYF. The DNA for the CDR3 is TGTGCCAGCAGTTTATGGCCCGCCCAGGGGTTCTCCTACGAGCAGTACTTC.